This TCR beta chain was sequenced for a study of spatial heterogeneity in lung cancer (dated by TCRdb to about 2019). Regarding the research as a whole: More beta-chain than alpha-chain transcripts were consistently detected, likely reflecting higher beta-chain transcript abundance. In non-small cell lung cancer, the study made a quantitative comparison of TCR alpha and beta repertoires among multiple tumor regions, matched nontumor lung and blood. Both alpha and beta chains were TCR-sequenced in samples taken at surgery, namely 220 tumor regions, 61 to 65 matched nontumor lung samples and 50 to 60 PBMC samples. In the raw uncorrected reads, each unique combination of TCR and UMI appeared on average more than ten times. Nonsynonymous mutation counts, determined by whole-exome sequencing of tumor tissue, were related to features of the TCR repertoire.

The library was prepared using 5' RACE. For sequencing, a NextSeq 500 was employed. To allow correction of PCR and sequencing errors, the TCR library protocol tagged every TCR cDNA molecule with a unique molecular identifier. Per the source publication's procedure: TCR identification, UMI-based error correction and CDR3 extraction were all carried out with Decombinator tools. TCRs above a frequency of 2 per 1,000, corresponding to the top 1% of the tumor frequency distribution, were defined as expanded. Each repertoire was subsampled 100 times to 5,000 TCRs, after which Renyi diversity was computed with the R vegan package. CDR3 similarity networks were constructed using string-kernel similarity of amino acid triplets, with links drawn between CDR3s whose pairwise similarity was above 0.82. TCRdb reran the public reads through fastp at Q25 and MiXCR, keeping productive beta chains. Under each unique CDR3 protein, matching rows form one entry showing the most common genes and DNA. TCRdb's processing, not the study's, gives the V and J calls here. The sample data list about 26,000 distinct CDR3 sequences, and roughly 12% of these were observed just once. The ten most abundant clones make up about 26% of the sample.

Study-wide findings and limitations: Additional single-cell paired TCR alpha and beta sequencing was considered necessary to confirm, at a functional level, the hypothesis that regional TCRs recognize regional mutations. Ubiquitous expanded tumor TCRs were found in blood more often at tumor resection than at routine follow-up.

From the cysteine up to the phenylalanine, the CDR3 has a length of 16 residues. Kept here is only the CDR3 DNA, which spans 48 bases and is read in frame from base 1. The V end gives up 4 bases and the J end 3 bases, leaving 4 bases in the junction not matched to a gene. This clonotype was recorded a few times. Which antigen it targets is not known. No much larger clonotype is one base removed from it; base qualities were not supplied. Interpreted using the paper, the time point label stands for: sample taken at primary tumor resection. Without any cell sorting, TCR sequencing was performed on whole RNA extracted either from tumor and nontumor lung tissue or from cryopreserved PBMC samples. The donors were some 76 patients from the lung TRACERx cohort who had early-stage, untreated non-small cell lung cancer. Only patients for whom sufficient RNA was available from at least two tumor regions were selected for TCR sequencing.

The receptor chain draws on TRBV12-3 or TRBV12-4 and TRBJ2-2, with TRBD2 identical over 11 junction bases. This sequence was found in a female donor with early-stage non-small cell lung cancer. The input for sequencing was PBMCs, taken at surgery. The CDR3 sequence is CASSSGTSGHTGELFF. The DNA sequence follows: TGTGCCAGCAGTTCGGGGACTAGCGGACACACCGGGGAGCTGTTTTTT.